This is a list of T cell receptor beta chains from one sample in a study of T cells in narcolepsy. The repertoire was sequenced with immunoSEQ multiplex PCR; TCRdb's copy has only in-frame clones and lacks some. The sample contains approximately 30,000 clones, approximately 85% of which appear only once. The sequencing input was CD45RA- memory CD4+ T cells from PBMCs. These TCRs come from a human donor with narcolepsy. Both conserved end residues are part of each CDR3. The D gene is left open where the match is weak. Not all rows give a size; the values are once, few, many and, for expanded clones, a class.

len	v_gene	j_gene	abundance	d_gene	CDR3aa	CDR3nt
14	TRBV2	TRBJ2-5	NA	TRBD1	CASREQGAGETQYF	TGTGCCAGCAGGGAACAGGGGGCTGGGGAGACCCAGTACTTC
14	TRBV19	TRBJ2-1	NA	TRBD2	CASKTSASYNEQFF	TGTGCCAGTAAAACTAGCGCCTCCTACAATGAGCAGTTCTTC
14	TRBV19	TRBJ1-4	NA	TRBD1	CASKRQGAAEKLFF	TGTGCCAGTAAGAGACAGGGGGCGGCCGAAAAACTGTTTTTT
15	TRBV5-6	TRBJ2-7	NA	NA	CASSARKKISYEQYF	TGTGCCAGCAGTGCCCGCAAAAAAATCTCCTACGAGCAGTACTTC
16	TRBV27	TRBJ2-1	NA	NA	CASRSTGTSQVDEQFF	TGTGCCAGCAGATCCACCGGGACTTCCCAAGTTGATGAGCAGTTCTTC
15	TRBV28	TRBJ2-3	NA	NA	CASTKGGAGVDTQYF	TGTGCCAGCACCAAAGGGGGGGCGGGAGTAGATACGCAGTATTTT
16	TRBV4-2	TRBJ1-6	NA	NA	CASSQVATENNSPLHF	TGTGCCAGCAGCCAAGTTGCGACAGAGAATAATTCACCCCTCCACTTT
13	TRBV11-2	TRBJ2-3	NA	NA	CASSFGAPDTQYF	TGTGCCAGCAGCTTCGGGGCCCCGGATACGCAGTATTTT
13	TRBV7-3	TRBJ2-3	few	NA	CASSFHREDTQYF	TGTGCCAGCAGCTTTCACCGGGAAGATACGCAGTATTTT
17	TRBV18	TRBJ2-2	few	NA	CASSPPLAGRATGELFF	TGTGCCAGCTCACCACCGCTGGCAGGAAGGGCCACCGGGGAGCTGTTTTTT
17	TRBV19	TRBJ2-3	once	TRBD2	CASSRLRGTSVADTQYF	TGTGCCAGTAGTCGGTTGAGGGGGACTAGCGTCGCAGATACGCAGTATTTT
14	TRBV28	TRBJ2-5	NA	NA	CASSLGGSPQTQYF	TGTGCCAGCAGTTTAGGGGGGTCCCCTCAGACCCAGTACTTC
15	TRBV7-2	TRBJ1-1	NA	NA	CASSGRTPLNTEAFF	TGTGCCAGCAGCGGCCGGACACCCTTGAACACTGAAGCTTTCTTT
15	TRBV6-5	TRBJ2-1	once	NA	CASKLTRGDYNEQFF	TGTGCCAGCAAACTCACGCGGGGCGACTACAATGAGCAGTTCTTC
16	TRBV18	TRBJ2-1	NA	NA	CASSPPRSQAGNEQFF	TGTGCCAGCTCACCACCTCGTAGTCAGGCGGGAAATGAGCAGTTCTTC
13	TRBV5-4	TRBJ2-1	few	NA	CASSSTRSNEQFF	TGTGCCAGCAGTTCCACTAGGTCCAATGAGCAGTTCTTC
12	TRBV28	TRBJ1-2	few	NA	CASSPLRYGYTF	TGTGCCAGCAGTCCCCTGAGGTATGGCTACACCTTC
14	TRBV10-1	TRBJ2-3	NA	NA	CASSESRVGDTQYF	TGCGCCAGCAGTGAGTCCCGCGTGGGAGATACGCAGTATTTT
14	TRBV6-5	TRBJ2-5	NA	NA	CASSYSIQGETQYF	TGTGCCAGCAGTTACTCGATACAGGGAGAGACCCAGTACTTC
13	TRBV28	TRBJ1-2	few	NA	CASAGADNYGYTF	TGTGCCAGCGCTGGAGCAGATAACTATGGCTACACCTTC
16	TRBV18	TRBJ1-1	once	NA	CASSPPAGGPNTEAFF	TGTGCCAGCTCACCTCCCGCTGGCGGACCGAACACTGAAGCTTTCTTT
15	TRBV7-3	TRBJ2-2	NA	NA	CASRPERRDTGELFF	TGTGCCAGCAGACCCGAGCGGAGGGACACCGGGGAGCTGTTTTTT
15	TRBV5-4	TRBJ1-2	NA	NA	CASSLAGSTNYGYTF	TGTGCCAGCAGCTTGGCCGGCTCTACTAACTATGGCTACACCTTC
15	TRBV6-5	TRBJ1-6	few	TRBD1	CASSAAGGYNSPLHF	TGTGCCAGCAGCGCCGCAGGGGGGTATAATTCACCCCTCCACTTT
12	TRBV29-1	TRBJ1-5	NA	NA	CSVQEGDQPQHF	TGCAGCGTTCAGGAAGGGGATCAGCCCCAGCATTTT
13	TRBV12-5	TRBJ2-6	NA	NA	CASGLSGANVLTF	TGTGCTAGTGGTTTGTCTGGGGCCAACGTCCTGACTTTC
13	TRBV19	TRBJ1-4	NA	NA	CASRPEDSQKLFF	TGTGCCAGCCGTCCTGAGGACAGCCAAAAACTGTTTTTT
17	TRBV9	TRBJ2-2	NA	NA	CASSGGRGTVNTGELFF	TGTGCCAGCAGCGGAGGGCGGGGAACGGTGAACACCGGGGAGCTGTTTTTT
16	TRBV4-1	TRBJ1-2	NA	NA	CASSYTSGLSNYGYTF	TGCGCCAGCAGCTATACAAGCGGGCTTTCTAACTATGGCTACACCTTC
14	TRBV25-1	TRBJ2-7	NA	NA	CASSPDTSSYEQYF	TGTGCCAGCAGCCCGGACACGAGCTCCTACGAGCAGTACTTC
16	TRBV4-1	TRBJ1-2	NA	NA	CASSQVRSLVGDGYTF	TGCGCCAGCAGCCAAGTCCGGTCCCTAGTAGGGGATGGCTACACCTTC
14	TRBV6-5	TRBJ1-5	NA	TRBD1	CASRTDRGGQPQHF	TGTGCCAGCAGAACCGACAGGGGAGGACAGCCCCAGCATTTT
12	TRBV10-2	TRBJ1-1	few	NA	CASIGGNTEAFF	TGCGCCAGCATTGGGGGCAACACTGAAGCTTTCTTT
16	TRBV29-1	TRBJ2-3	NA	TRBD2	CSVQGAGHSSTDTQYF	TGCAGCGTCCAAGGAGCGGGGCACTCTAGCACAGATACGCAGTATTTT
15	TRBV6-4	TRBJ2-1	NA	NA	CASSRSRGPTNEQFF	TGTGCCAGCAGCCGAAGCCGAGGCCCGACCAATGAGCAGTTCTTC
14	TRBV19	TRBJ1-1	once	NA	CASLGGDINTEAFF	TGTGCCAGCCTTGGGGGGGACATCAACACTGAAGCTTTCTTT
13	TRBV28	TRBJ1-5	NA	NA	CASNSYSNQPQHF	TGTGCCAGCAACAGCTATAGCAATCAGCCCCAGCATTTT
14	TRBV2	TRBJ1-5	NA	NA	CASRGGRSNQPQHF	TGTGCCAGCAGAGGAGGACGGAGCAATCAGCCCCAGCATTTT
16	TRBV5-6	TRBJ1-2	few	NA	CASSLGGRRSSYGYTF	TGTGCCAGCAGCTTGGGTGGTAGGCGAAGCAGCTATGGCTACACCTTC
16	TRBV28	TRBJ1-4	NA	TRBD1	CASSNVRDRPNEKLFF	TGTGCCAGCAGCAATGTCCGGGACAGGCCTAATGAAAAACTGTTTTTT